These 8 T cell receptor beta chains originate from one sample sequenced in a study of CD8+ T cells in alopecia areata. cDNA reverse transcribed from extracted RNA served as the sequencing template. TCRdb's copy holds only in-frame clones and misses some; the assay was immunoSEQ multiplex PCR. This table holds under 300,000 clones, approximately 61% found once. This specimen was CD4+ T cells sorted from blood, taken at week 0. These receptors originate from a human donor with alopecia areata.

This chain uses TRBV7-8 with TRBJ2-1; D may be TRBD1 or TRBD2 (5 bases each). In germline, CDR1 is SGHVS, CDR2 FQNEAQ. The CDR3 length is 16 residues. Trimming removed 4 bases from V and 7 bases from J, with 20 bases in between. The CDR3: CASSSRPGTPGNEQFF. CDR3 bases: TGTGCCAGCAGCTCCCGACCAGGGACCCCTGGAAATGAGCAGTTCTTC.

The chain recombines TRBV15 with TRBJ2-5, with TRBD2 matching 9 bases. Germline values: CDR1 LNHNV, CDR2 YYDKDF (reference sequence). Trimming at V came to 6 bases and at J to 5 bases, leaving 1 base not matched to a gene. CDR3 length: 12 residues. CDR3 sequence (DNA): TGTGCCACCAGGGGGACTAGCGAGACCCAGTACTTC. This encodes CATRGTSETQYF. Looking up the rest from reference TRBV15 and TRBJ2-5 gives the full variable domain: DAMVIQNPRYQVTQFGKPVTLSCSQTLNHNVMYWYQQKSSQAPKLLFHYYDKDFNNEADTPDNFQSRRPNTSFCFLDIRSPGLGDTAMYLCATRGTSETQYFGPGTRLLVL.

The V call is TRBV2, the J call TRBJ1-5; maybe TRBD1 (5 bases). CDR1 and CDR2 from the germline V gene are SNHLY and FYNNEI. CDR3 length: 13 residues. V was trimmed by 4 bases and J by 7 bases, leaving 11 bases between them. In DNA, the CDR3 is TGTGCCAGCAGTGCCCGGGGCCAGCAGCCCCAGCATTTT. It encodes CASSARGQQPQHF.

The chain couples TRBV4-3 to TRBJ2-1; TRBD2 is a possible D gene (6 bases). The CDR3 has 13 residues. CDR1 is LGHNA and CDR2 is YSLEER in the germline V gene. V was shortened by 2 bases and J by 8 bases, with 10 bases between the two germline ends. The CDR3 loop is CASSQLVADEQFF. CDR3 in DNA: TGCGCCAGCAGCCAACTAGTAGCGGATGAGCAGTTCTTC.

The chain carries TRBV5-1 and TRBJ1-4; D call uncertain. Between the trimmed V and J ends, which lost 4 bases and 0 bases, there was a span of 13 bases. CDR3 length equals 16 residues. Germline CDR1 SGHRS, CDR2 YFSETQ. The CDR3 nucleotides are TGCGCCAGCAGCCCCGGGCGGTCAGCAACTAATGAAAAACTGTTTTTT. Amino acids: CASSPGRSATNEKLFF.

The gene calls are TRBV29-1 and TRBJ2-6; D is undetermined. Germline V CDR1 and CDR2: SQVTM, ANQGSEA. Trimming cost V 6 bases and J 0 bases, with 3 bases left between them. The CDR3 runs 12 residues. The chain's CDR3 is CSVYSGANVLTF. The CDR3 bases are TGCAGCGTCTACTCTGGGGCCAACGTCCTGACTTTC.

The V call is TRBV4-2, the J call TRBJ1-2; 7 bases are a match to TRBD1. V dropped 0 bases and J dropped 3; count of bases not matched to a gene: 4. The CDR3 extends over 15 amino acids. Germline V gene sequence: CDR1 LGHNA, CDR2 YNFKEQ. CDR3 coding DNA: TGTGCCAGCAGCCAAGAAGGAGGACAGGACTATGGCTACACCTTC. Its protein is CASSQEGGQDYGYTF.

Points on this clone: The sample has other DNA sequences that encode this CDR3 too. The chain employs TRBV30 and TRBJ2-7; the match to TRBD1 covers 10 bases. The CDR3 consists of 13 residues. V lost 3 bases, J lost 4 bases, and 3 bases stayed unmatched. Germline V gives CDR1 GTSNPN, CDR2 SVGIG (reference sequence). CDR3 sequence (DNA): TGTGCCTGGAGCCGGGACAGGGGTTACGAGCAGTACTTC. It translates to CAWSRDRGYEQYF. The whole variable domain, filled in from reference TRBV30 and TRBJ2-7, reads SQTIHQWPATLVQPVGSPLSLECTVEGTSNPNLYWYRQAAGRGLQLLFYSVGIGQISSEVPQNLSASRPQDRQFILSSKKLLLSDSGFYLCAWSRDRGYEQYFGPGTRLTVT.